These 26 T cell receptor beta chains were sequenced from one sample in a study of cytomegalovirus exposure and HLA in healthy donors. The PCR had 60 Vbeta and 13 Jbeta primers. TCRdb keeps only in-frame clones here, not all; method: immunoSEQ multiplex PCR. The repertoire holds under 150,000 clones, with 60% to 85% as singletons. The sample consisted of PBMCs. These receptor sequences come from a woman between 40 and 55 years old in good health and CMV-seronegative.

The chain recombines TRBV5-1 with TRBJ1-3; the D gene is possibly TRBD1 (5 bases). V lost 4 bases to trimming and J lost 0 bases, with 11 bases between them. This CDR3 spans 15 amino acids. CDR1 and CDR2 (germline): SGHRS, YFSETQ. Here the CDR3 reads CASSPRAYSGNTIYF. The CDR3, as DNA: TGCGCCAGCAGCCCCAGGGCCTACTCTGGAAACACCATATATTTT.

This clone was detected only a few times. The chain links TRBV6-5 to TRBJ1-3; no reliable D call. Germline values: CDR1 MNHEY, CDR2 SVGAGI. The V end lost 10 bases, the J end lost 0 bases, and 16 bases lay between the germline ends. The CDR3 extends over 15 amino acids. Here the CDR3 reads CATARTVSSGNTIYF. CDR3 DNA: TGTGCCACCGCAAGGACTGTTAGCTCTGGAAACACCATATATTTT.

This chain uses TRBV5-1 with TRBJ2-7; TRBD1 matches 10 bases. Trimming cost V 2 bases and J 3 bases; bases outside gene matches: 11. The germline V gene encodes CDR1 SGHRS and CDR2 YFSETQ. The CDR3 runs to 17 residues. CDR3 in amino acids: CASSLLPGTGAFYEQYF. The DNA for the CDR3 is TGCGCCAGCAGCTTACTCCCCGGGACAGGGGCTTTCTACGAGCAGTACTTC.

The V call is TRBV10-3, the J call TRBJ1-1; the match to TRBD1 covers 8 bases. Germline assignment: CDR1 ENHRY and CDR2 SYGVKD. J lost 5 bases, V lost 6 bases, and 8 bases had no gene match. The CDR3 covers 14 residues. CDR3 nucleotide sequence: TGTGCCATCAGAGGGCTTACAGGGGGGACTGAAGCTTTCTTT. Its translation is CAIRGLTGGTEAFF.

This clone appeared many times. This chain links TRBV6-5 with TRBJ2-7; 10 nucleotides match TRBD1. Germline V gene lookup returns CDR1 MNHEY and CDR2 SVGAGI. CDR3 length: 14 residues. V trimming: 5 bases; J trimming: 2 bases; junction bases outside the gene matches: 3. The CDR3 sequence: CASSQGQGAYEQYF. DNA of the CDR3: TGTGCCAGCAGTCAAGGACAGGGGGCCTACGAGCAGTACTTC.

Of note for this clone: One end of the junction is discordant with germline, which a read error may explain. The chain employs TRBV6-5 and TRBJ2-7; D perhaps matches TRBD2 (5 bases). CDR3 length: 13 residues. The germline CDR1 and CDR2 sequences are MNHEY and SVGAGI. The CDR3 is CASSRGSSYGQYF. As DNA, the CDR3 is TGTGCCAGCAGTCGAGGGAGCTCCTACGGGCAGTACTTC.

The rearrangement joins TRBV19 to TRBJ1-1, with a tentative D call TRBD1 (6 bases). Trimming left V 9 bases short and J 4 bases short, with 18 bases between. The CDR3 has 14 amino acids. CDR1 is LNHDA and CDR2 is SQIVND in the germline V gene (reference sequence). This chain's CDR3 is CASLPGHISTEAFF. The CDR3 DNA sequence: TGTGCCAGCTTACCGGGACATATATCCACTGAAGCTTTCTTT.

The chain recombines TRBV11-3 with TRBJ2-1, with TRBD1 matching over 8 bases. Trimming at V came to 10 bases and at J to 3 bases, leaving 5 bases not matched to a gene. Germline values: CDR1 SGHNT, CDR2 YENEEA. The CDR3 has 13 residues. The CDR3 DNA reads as TGTGCCACCCGAGACAGGGGCTACAATGAGCAGTTCTTC. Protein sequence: CATRDRGYNEQFF.

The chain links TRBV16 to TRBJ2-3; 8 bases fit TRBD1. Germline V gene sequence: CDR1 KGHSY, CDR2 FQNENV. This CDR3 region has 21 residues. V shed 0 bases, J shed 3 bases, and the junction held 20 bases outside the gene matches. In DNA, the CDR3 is TGTGCCAGCAGCCAATCGGACCCGGGGGACAGGCATTTCTTGCGGACAGATACGCAGTATTTT. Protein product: CASSQSDPGDRHFLRTDTQYF.

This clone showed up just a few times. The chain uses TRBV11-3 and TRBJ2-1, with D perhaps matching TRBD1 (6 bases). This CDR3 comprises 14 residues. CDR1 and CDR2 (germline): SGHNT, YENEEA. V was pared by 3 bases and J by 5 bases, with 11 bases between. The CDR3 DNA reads TGTGCCAGCAGCTTGACGGACAGAAACAATGAGCAGTTCTTC. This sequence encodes CASSLTDRNNEQFF.

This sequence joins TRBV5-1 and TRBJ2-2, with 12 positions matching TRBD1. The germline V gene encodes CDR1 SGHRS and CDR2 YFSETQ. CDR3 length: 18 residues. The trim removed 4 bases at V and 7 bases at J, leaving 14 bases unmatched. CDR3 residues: CASSRAGGQGAQIGELFF. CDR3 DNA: TGCGCCAGCAGCCGGGCCGGGGGACAGGGGGCGCAGATCGGGGAGCTGTTTTTT.

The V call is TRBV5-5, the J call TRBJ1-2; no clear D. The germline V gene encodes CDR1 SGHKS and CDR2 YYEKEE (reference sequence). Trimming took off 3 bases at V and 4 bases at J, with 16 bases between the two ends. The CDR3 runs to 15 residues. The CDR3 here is CASSSLSTGAYGYTF. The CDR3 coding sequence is TGTGCCAGCAGCTCCTTATCGACCGGAGCCTATGGCTACACCTTC.

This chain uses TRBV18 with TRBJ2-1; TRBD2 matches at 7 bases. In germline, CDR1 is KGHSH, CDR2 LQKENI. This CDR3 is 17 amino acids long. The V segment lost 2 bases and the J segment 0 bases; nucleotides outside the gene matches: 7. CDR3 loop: CASSPSLAASSYNEQFF. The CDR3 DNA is TGTGCCAGCTCACCATCTCTAGCGGCTAGCTCCTACAATGAGCAGTTCTTC.

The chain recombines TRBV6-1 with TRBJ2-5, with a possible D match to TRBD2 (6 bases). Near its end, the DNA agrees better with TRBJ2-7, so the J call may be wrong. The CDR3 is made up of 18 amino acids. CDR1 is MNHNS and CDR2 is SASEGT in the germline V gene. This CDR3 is CASSQGRGYGSGVNEQYF. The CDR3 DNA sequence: TGTGCCAGCAGTCAAGGGCGGGGTTATGGATCCGGGGTGAACGAGCAGTACTTC.

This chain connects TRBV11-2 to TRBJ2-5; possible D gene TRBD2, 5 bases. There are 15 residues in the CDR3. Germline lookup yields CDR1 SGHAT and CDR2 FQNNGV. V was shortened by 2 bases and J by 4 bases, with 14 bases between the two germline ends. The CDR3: CASSLFFGSRETQYF. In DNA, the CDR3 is TGTGCCAGCAGCTTATTTTTTGGGAGCAGAGAGACCCAGTACTTC.

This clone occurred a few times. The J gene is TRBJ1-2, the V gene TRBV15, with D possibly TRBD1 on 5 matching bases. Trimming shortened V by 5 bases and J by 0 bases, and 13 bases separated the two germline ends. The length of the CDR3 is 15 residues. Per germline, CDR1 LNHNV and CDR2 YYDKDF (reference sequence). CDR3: CATSGFGTSNYGYTF. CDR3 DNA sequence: TGTGCCACCAGCGGATTCGGGACTTCTAACTATGGCTACACCTTC.

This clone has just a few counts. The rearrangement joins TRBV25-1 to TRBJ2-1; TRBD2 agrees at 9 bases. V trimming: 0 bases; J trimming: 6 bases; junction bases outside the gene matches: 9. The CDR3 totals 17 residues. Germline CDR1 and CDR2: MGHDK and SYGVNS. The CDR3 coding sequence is TGTGCCAGCAGTGAATATGACGGCGGGAGGGCTGCCAATGAGCAGTTCTTC. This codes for CASSEYDGGRAANEQFF.

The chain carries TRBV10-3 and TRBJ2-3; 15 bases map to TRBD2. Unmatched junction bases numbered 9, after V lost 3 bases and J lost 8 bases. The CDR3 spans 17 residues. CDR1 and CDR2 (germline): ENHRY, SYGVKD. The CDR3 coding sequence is TGTGCCATCAGTGAAACCCGGACTAGCGGGAGGGTACGTACGCAGTATTTT. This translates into CAISETRTSGRVRTQYF.

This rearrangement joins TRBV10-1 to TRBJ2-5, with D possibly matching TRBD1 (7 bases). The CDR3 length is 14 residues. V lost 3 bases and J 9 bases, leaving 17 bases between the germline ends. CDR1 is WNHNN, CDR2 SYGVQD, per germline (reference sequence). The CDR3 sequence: CASSDGTAGEAQYF. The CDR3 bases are TGCGCCAGCAGTGACGGGACAGCCGGGGAGGCCCAGTACTTC.

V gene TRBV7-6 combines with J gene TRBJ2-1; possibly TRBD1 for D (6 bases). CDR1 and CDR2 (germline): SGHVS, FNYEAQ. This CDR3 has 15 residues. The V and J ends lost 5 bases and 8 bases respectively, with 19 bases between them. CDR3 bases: TGTGCCAGCAGCGAGAAACAGGGATATTCACATGAGCAGTTCTTC. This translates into CASSEKQGYSHEQFF.

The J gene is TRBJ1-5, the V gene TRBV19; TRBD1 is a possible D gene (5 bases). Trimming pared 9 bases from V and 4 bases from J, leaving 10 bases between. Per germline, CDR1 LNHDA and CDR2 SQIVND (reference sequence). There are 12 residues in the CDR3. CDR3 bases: TGTGCCAGCAACGACAGAAATCAGCCCCAGCATTTT. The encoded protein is CASNDRNQPQHF.

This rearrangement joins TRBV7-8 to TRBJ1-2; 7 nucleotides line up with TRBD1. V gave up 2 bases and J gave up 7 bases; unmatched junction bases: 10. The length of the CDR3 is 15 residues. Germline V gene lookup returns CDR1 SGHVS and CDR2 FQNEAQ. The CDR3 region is CASSLSPRGTSGYTF. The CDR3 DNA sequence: TGTGCCAGCAGCTTAAGCCCCAGGGGGACTTCTGGCTACACCTTC.

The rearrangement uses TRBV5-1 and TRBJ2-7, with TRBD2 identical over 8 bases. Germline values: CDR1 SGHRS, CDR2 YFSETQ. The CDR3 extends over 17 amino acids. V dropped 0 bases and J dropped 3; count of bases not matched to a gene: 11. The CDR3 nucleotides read TGCGCCAGCAGCTTGGGCCCCGCGCGGGAGGCCGGCTACGAGCAGTACTTC. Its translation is CASSLGPAREAGYEQYF.

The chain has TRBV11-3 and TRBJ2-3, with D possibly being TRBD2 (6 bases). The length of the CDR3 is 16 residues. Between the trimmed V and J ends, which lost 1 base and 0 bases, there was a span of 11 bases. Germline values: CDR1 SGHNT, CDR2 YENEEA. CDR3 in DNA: TGTGCCAGCAGCTTAGTCGGGAGCGGGAGCACAGATACGCAGTATTTT. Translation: CASSLVGSGSTDTQYF.

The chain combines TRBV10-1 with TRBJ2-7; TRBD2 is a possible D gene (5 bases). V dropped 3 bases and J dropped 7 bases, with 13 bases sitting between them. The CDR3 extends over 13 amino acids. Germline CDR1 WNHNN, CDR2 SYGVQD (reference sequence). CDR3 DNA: TGCGCCAGCAGTGATAGAGGGCCGGAGGAGCAGTACTTC. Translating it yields CASSDRGPEEQYF.

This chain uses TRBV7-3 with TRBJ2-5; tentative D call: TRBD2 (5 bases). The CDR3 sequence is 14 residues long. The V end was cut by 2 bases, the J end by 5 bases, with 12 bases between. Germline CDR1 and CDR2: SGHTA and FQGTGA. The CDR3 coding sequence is TGTGCCAGCAGCTTAGAGGGTGCCGGGGAGACCCAGTACTTC. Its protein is CASSLEGAGETQYF.